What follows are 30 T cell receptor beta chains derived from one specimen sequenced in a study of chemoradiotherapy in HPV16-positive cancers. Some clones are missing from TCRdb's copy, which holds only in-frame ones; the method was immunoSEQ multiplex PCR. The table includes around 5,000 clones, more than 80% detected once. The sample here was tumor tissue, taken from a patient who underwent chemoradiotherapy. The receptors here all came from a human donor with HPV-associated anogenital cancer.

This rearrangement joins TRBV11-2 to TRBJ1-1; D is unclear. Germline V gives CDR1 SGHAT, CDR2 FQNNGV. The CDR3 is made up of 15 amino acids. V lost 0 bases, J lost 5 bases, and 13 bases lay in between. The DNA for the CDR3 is TGTGCCAGCAGCTTAGATCATAGGGTGGGGACTGAAGCTTTCTTT. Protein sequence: CASSLDHRVGTEAFF.

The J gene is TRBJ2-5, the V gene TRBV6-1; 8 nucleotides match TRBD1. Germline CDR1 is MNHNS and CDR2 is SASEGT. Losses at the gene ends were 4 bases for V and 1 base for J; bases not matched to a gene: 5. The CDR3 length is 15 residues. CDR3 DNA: TGTGCCAGCAGTGGCCGGACAGGGAGCCAAGAGACCCAGTACTTC. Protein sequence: CASSGRTGSQETQYF.

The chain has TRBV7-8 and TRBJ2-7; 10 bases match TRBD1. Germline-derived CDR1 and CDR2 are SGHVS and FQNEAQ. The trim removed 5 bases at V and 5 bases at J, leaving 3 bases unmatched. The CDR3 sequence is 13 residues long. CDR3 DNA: TGTGCCAGCAGCGAAGGGACAGGGGACGAGCAGTACTTC. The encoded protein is CASSEGTGDEQYF.

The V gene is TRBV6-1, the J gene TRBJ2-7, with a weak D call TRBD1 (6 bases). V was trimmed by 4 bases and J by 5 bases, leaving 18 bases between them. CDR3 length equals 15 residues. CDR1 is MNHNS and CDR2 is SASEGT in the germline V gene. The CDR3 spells CASSAGTQPHHEQYF. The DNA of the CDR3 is TGTGCCAGCAGTGCTGGGACACAACCTCACCACGAGCAGTACTTC.

The CDR3 loop reads CASSLRSRYEQYF. DNA for the CDR3: TGTGCCAGCAGCTTGAGGTCGCGATACGAGCAGTACTTC. V usage is TRBV5-8 and J usage is TRBJ2-7; no reliable D call. V lost 1 base, J lost 4 bases, and 9 bases lay in between. This CDR3 spans 13 amino acids. Germline CDR1 reads SGHTS; CDR2 reads YDEGEE.

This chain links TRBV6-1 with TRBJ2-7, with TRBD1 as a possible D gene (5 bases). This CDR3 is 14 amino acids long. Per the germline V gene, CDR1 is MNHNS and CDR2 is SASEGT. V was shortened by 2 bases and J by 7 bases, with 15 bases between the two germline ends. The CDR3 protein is CASSEWRTSGEQYF. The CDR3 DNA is TGTGCCAGCAGTGAATGGCGGACGTCAGGGGAGCAGTACTTC.

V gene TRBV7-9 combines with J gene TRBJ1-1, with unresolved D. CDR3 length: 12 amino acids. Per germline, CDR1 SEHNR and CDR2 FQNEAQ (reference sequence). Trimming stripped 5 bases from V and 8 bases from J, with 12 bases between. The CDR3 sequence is CASSPSWEEAFF. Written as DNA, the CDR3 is TGTGCCAGCAGCCCTAGCTGGGAGGAAGCTTTCTTT.

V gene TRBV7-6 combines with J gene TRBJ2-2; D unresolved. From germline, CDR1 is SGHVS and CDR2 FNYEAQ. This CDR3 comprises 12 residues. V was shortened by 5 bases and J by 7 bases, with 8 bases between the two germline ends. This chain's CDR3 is CASSPLGGELFF. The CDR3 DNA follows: TGTGCCAGCAGCCCCCTGGGCGGGGAGCTGTTTTTT.

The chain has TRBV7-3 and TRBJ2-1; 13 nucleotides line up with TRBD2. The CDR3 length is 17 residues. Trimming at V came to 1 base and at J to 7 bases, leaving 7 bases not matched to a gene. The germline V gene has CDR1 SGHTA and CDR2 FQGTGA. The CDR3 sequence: CASSLRPLAGGQNEQFF. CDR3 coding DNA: TGTGCCAGCAGCTTAAGGCCACTAGCGGGGGGGCAGAATGAGCAGTTCTTC.

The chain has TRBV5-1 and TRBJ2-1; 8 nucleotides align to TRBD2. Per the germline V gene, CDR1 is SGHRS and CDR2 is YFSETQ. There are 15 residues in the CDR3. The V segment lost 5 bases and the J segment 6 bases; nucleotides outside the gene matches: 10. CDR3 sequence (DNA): TGCGCCAGCAGGTGGGAGGGACTAGAAGGCAATGAGCAGTTCTTC. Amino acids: CASRWEGLEGNEQFF.

CDR3 in amino acids: CASSSGGTGEFVAFF. The CDR3 DNA sequence: TGTGCCAGCAGCTCAGGAGGGACAGGGGAATTTGTGGCTTTCTTT. The gene calls are TRBV7-8 and TRBJ1-1; 10 nucleotides agree with TRBD1. Germline V gives CDR1 SGHVS, CDR2 FQNEAQ. Trimming cost V 4 bases and J 11 bases; bases outside gene matches: 13. CDR3 size: 15 residues.

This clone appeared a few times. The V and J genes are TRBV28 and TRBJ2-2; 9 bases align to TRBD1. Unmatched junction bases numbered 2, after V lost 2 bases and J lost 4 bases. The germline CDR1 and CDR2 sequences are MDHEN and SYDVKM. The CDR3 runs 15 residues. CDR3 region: CASSLGTGTTGELFF. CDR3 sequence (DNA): TGTGCCAGCAGTTTAGGGACAGGGACCACCGGGGAGCTGTTTTTT.

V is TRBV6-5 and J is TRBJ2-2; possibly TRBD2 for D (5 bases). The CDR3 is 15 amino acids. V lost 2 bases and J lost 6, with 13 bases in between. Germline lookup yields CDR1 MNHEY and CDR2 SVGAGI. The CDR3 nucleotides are TGTGCCAGCAGTTACGCCAGAGGGTTTGCCGGGGAGCTGTTTTTT. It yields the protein CASSYARGFAGELFF.

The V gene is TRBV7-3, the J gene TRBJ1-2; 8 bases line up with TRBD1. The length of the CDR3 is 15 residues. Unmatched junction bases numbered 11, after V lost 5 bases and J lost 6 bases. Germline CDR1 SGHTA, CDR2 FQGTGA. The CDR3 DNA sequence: TGTGCCAGCAGCAATTCGGACAGGGCCTGGGATGGCTACACCTTC. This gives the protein CASSNSDRAWDGYTF. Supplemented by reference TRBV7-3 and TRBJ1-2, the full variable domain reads GAGVSQTPSNKVTEKGKYVELRCDPISGHTALYWYRQSLGQGPEFLIYFQGTGAADDSGLPNDRFFAVRPEGSVSTLKIQRTERGDSAVYLCASSNSDRAWDGYTFGSGTRLTVV.

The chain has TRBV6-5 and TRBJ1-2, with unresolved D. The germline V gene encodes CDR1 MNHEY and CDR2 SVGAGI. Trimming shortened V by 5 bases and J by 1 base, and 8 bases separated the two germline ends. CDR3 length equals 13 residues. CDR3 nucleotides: TGTGCCAGCAGTCTTCAGGTTAACTATGGCTACACCTTC. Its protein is CASSLQVNYGYTF.

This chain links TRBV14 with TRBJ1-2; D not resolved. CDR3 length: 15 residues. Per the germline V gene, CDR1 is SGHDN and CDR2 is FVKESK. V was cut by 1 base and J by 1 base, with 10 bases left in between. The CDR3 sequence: CASSQVLGGNYGYTF. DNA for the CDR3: TGTGCCAGCAGCCAAGTATTGGGCGGTAACTATGGCTACACCTTC.

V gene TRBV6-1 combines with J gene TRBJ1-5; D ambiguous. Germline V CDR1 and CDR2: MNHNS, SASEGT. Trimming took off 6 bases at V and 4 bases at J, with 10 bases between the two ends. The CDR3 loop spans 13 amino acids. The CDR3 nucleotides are TGTGCCAGCAGCCCCCGAGGTAATCAGCCCCAGCATTTT. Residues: CASSPRGNQPQHF.

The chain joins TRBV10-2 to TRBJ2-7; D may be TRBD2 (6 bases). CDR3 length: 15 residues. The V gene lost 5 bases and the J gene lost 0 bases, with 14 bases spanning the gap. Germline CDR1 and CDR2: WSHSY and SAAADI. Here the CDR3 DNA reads TGCGCCAGCAGTCGAGAGGCGGGAAGCTCCTACGAGCAGTACTTC. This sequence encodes CASSREAGSSYEQYF.

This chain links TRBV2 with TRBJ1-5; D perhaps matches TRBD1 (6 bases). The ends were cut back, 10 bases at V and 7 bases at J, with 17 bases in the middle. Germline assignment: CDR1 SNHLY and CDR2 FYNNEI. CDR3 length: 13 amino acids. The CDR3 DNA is TGTGCCACCAATCCAGGGGAATCACAGCCCCAGCATTTT. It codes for CATNPGESQPQHF.

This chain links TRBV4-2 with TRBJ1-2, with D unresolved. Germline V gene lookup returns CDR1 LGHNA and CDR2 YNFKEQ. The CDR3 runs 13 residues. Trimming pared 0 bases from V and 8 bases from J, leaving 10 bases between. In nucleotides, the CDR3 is TGTGCCAGCAGCCAAGACCCCCGCGGGGGCTACACCTTC. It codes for CASSQDPRGGYTF.

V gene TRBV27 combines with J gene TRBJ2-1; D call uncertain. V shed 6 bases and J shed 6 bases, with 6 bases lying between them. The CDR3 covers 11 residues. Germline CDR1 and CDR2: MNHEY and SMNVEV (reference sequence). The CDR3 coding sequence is TGTGCCAGCAGCGAGGCCAATGAGCAGTTCTTC. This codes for CASSEANEQFF.

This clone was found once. CDR3 in amino acids: CASSEIENGELFF. The CDR3 nucleotides read TGCGCCAGCAGTGAGATAGAGAACGGGGAGCTGTTTTTT. V is TRBV10-1 and J is TRBJ2-2; no firm D call. Per the germline V gene, CDR1 is WNHNN and CDR2 is SYGVQD (reference sequence). V lost 2 bases and J lost 7, with 8 bases in between. CDR3 size: 13 residues.

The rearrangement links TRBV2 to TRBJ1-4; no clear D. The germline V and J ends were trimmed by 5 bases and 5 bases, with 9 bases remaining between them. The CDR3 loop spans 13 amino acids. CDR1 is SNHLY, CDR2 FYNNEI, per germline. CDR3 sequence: CASSQGPNEKLFF. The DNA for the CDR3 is TGTGCCAGCAGTCAAGGGCCCAATGAAAAACTGTTTTTT.

CDR3 bases: TGTGCCAGCAGTCCAAGGACAGCAACTAATGAAAAACTGTTTTTT. This translates into CASSPRTATNEKLFF. The chain is built from TRBV2 and TRBJ1-4, with D maybe TRBD1 (6 bases). From germline, CDR1 is SNHLY and CDR2 FYNNEI. The CDR3 extends over 15 amino acids. V lost 5 bases and J lost 0, with 10 bases in between.

DNA of the CDR3: TGTGCCAGCAGCTTAGACGGGCGAGAGCAGTTCTTC. Its translation: CASSLDGREQFF. This chain uses TRBV11-1 with TRBJ2-1; D gene uncertain. This CDR3 spans 12 amino acids. Trimming removed 1 base at V and 10 bases at J, with 8 bases between. Germline values: CDR1 SGHAT, CDR2 FQDESV (reference sequence). The full variable domain, in which reference TRBV11-1 and TRBJ2-1 provide the parts outside the CDR3, is EAEVAQSPRYKITEKSQAVAFWCDPISGHATLYWYRQILGQGPELLVQFQDESVVDDSQLPKDRFSAERLKGVDSTLKIQPAELGDSAMYLCASSLDGREQFFGPGTRLTVL.

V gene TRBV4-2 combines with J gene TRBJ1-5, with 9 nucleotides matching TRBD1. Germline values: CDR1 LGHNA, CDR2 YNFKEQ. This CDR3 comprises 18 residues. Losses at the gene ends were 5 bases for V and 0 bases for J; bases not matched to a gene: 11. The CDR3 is CASSASGQGLLSNQPQHF. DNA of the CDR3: TGTGCCAGCAGCGCCTCGGGACAGGGTCTGCTTAGCAATCAGCCCCAGCATTTT.

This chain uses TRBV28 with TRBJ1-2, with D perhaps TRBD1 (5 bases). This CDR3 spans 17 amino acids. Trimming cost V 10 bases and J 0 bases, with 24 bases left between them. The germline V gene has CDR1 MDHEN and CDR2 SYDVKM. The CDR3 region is CATTVAGGGPSNYGYTF. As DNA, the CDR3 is TGTGCCACTACCGTGGCTGGGGGGGGACCTTCTAACTATGGCTACACCTTC.

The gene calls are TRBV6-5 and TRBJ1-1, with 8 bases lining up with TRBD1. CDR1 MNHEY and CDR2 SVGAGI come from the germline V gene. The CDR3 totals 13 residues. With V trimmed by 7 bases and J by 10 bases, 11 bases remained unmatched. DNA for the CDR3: TGTGCCAGCACTAGGACAGGGAACGACCGAGCTTTCTTT. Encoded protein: CASTRTGNDRAFF.

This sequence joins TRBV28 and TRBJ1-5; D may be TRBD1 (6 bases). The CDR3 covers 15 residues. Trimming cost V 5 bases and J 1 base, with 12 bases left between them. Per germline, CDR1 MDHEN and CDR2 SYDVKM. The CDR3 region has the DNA TGTGCCAGCAGTACCCGACAGGAGAGCAATCAGCCCCAGCATTTT. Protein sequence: CASSTRQESNQPQHF.

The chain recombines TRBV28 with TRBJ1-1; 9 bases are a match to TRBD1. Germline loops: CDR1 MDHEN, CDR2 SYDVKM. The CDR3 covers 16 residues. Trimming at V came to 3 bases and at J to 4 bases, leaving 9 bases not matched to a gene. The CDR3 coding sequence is TGTGCCAGCAGTTTCCCCCGGACAGGGGAGAGCACTGAAGCTTTCTTT. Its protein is CASSFPRTGESTEAFF.